This T cell receptor beta chain was recorded in a study of CD8 T cells in Susac syndrome. Across the study: Patients with Susac syndrome were therapy-naive, on corticosteroids, or on intravenous immunoglobulin alone at blood draw.

Germline V gene lookup returns CDR1 LNHDA and CDR2 SQIVND (reference sequence). This CDR3 contains 13 residues. V lost 10 bases and J lost 6, with 16 bases in between. The recently defined diagnostic criteria for definite or probable disease were met by the Susac syndrome patients. Negative isolation was used for CD8+ and CD4+ T cells, and FACS enrichment was applied to TEMRA cells. An amount of RNA that ranged from about 0.45 to 1 ug was reverse transcribed with random hexamers. TCRdb re-analysed the immunoSEQ multiplex PCR reads in MiXCR, keeping a single row per CDR3 protein. The sample carries about 150,000 distinct CDR3 sequences, 85% to 95% recorded once.

The chain combines TRBV19 with TRBJ1-5; D gene ambiguous. This receptor was taken from a human donor with Susac syndrome. The sample consisted of CD4+ T cells from PBMCs. The CDR3 loop reads CAIGSRGFQPQHF. DNA of the CDR3: TGTGCCATCGGGTCTCGCGGATTTCAGCCCCAGCATTTT.